The 28 T cell receptor beta chains below all came from one sample that was sequenced in a study of Ad26.COV2.S vaccination and SARS-CoV-2 variants (dated by TCRdb to the early 2020s). The sample's treatment or condition label is to be understood as: around 19 received Ad26.COV2.S at low or high dose, single or two shots; about 5 received placebo; per-sample allocation not given. For vaccine and placebo recipients, the sequenced repertoires came from samples collected on day 63 after the first injection. Library preparation used the immunoSEQ multiplex PCR assay. Held by TCRdb, this immuneACCESS table contains in-frame sequences only and omits some clones. Under half of the omission traces to an unresolved V gene where checked; the cause of the rest is unknown. For this sample the table gives fewer than 400,000 clones, of which roughly 90% were detected only once. The ten most abundant clones make up 5% to 6.5% of the sample.

The material was peripheral blood, obtained in a trial of Ad26.COV2.S vaccine versus placebo. Every receptor here comes from a person between 18 and 60 years old who received the Ad26.COV2.S COVID-19 vaccine or a placebo.

The chain links TRBV6-5 to TRBJ1-1; D gene uncertain. Trimming left V 6 bases short and J 4 bases short, with 12 bases between. This CDR3 region has 13 residues. Germline V gene sequence: CDR1 MNHEY, CDR2 SVGAGI. CDR3 protein: CASSLGRTTEAFF. In nucleotides, the CDR3 is TGTGCCAGCAGCTTGGGGAGGACCACTGAAGCTTTCTTT.

This clone appeared a single time. A read error may account for a junction end that differs from germline. The V and J genes are TRBV6-5 and TRBJ1-1; D unclear. CDR3 length: 14 amino acids. Germline V gene lookup returns CDR1 MNHEY and CDR2 SVGAGI. The CDR3, as DNA: TGTGCCAGCAGTTACTCTCTTTTGGGTAGCAGGTTTATATTT. This gives the protein CASSYSLLGSRFIF.

The chain combines TRBV2 with TRBJ2-2; D is perhaps TRBD2 (5 bases). CDR3 length equals 15 residues. Trimming left V 3 bases short and J 6 bases short, with 14 bases between. Germline assignment: CDR1 SNHLY and CDR2 FYNNEI. The CDR3 DNA follows: TGTGCCAGCAGTGATGTACTAGAGGTCCCCGGGGAGCTGTTTTTT. Protein product: CASSDVLEVPGELFF.

The rearrangement joins TRBV10-3 to TRBJ1-2; 7 bases line up with TRBD1. V lost 1 base and J lost 4; bases outside the gene matches: 6. The length of the CDR3 is 15 residues. Germline values: CDR1 ENHRY, CDR2 SYGVKD. The CDR3 bases are TGTGCCATCAGTGAGTTGGGAGGGGGCGGCTATGGCTACACCTTC. Translating it yields CAISELGGGGYGYTF.

The chain couples TRBV6-1 to TRBJ2-1, with TRBD2 matching over 9 bases. In germline, CDR1 is MNHNS, CDR2 SASEGT. V trimming: 1 base; J trimming: 5 bases; junction bases outside the gene matches: 6. CDR3 length equals 16 residues. In nucleotides, the CDR3 is TGTGCCAGCAGTGAAGGGGGGCTAGCGGGACACAATGAGCAGTTCTTC. It yields the protein CASSEGGLAGHNEQFF.

The CDR3 region is CASSGGLAGPNNEQFF. CDR3 nucleotides: TGTGCCAGCAGCGGTGGACTAGCGGGTCCTAACAATGAGCAGTTCTTC. The V and J genes are TRBV7-3 and TRBJ2-1, with TRBD2 matching over 11 bases. CDR3 length: 16 amino acids. Germline V gene data show CDR1 as SGHTA and CDR2 as FQGTGA. V was clipped by 5 bases and J by 5 bases; unmatched bases: 8.

The chain joins TRBV30 to TRBJ1-3; D not resolved. The CDR3 totals 12 residues. Germline lookup yields CDR1 GTSNPN and CDR2 SVGIG (reference sequence). V lost 2 bases and J lost 4, with 6 bases in between. The CDR3 region is CAWSSGGNTIYF. The CDR3 DNA reads TGTGCCTGGAGTAGTGGCGGAAACACCATATATTTT.

The chain recombines TRBV23-1 with TRBJ1-3; D uncertain. TRBV23-1 is reported as an ORF; its role is uncertain. The CDR3 has 18 residues. V dropped 8 bases and J dropped 2 bases, with 25 bases sitting between them. CDR3 amino acids: CASSPPGDFVVAGNTIYF. For the CDR3, the DNA is TGCGCCAGCTCTCCCCCTGGAGACTTCGTAGTAGCTGGAAACACCATATATTTT.

The genes are TRBV7-2 and TRBJ2-7; 15 bases match TRBD2. This CDR3 contains 18 residues. CDR1 and CDR2 from the germline V gene are SGHTA and FQGNSA. Trimming cost V 5 bases and J 5 bases; bases outside gene matches: 13. The CDR3 nucleotides read TGTGCCAGCAGCCCTCAGGGACTAGCGGGGGGTGCCGGGCACGAGCAGTACTTC. It translates to CASSPQGLAGGAGHEQYF.

The chain uses TRBV28 and TRBJ2-7; the D gene is possibly TRBD2 (5 bases). Germline V CDR1 and CDR2: MDHEN, SYDVKM. This CDR3 region has 15 residues. V was shortened by 7 bases and J by 2 bases, with 18 bases between the two germline ends. The DNA for the CDR3 is TGTGCCAGCACTCCCAGCGGACTTGGCCCCTACGAGCAGTACGTC. Protein product: CASTPSGLGPYEQYV.

The chain joins TRBV19 to TRBJ1-1; D gene unclear. The CDR3 totals 15 residues. Germline-derived CDR1 and CDR2 are LNHDA and SQIVND (reference sequence). V was pared by 10 bases and J by 2 bases, with 20 bases between. CDR3 sequence reads: CAKTRYRRPNTEAFF. CDR3 nucleotides: TGTGCCAAAACCAGATACAGACGGCCTAACACTGAAGCTTTCTTT.

This chain connects TRBV6-5 to TRBJ1-3, with D hard to call. Between the trimmed V and J ends, which lost 8 bases and 4 bases, there was a span of 9 bases. Germline V gives CDR1 MNHEY, CDR2 SVGAGI. The CDR3 sequence is 12 residues long. CDR3 coding DNA: TGTGCCAGCCACGCACAGGGAAACACCATATATTTT. Translating it yields CASHAQGNTIYF.

The CDR3 here is CASSMDRGGSGNTIYF. The CDR3 nucleotides read TGTGCCAGTAGTATGGACAGGGGCGGCTCTGGAAACACCATATATTTT. This chain uses TRBV19 with TRBJ1-3; 9 bases are shared with TRBD1. Germline CDR1 LNHDA, CDR2 SQIVND (reference sequence). CDR3 length: 16 residues. V trimming: 3 bases; J trimming: 0 bases; junction bases outside the gene matches: 3.

The chain recombines TRBV19 with TRBJ2-1; weak D call: TRBD1 (6 bases). There are 13 residues in the CDR3. Germline V gene lookup returns CDR1 LNHDA and CDR2 SQIVND (reference sequence). V dropped 3 bases and J dropped 14 bases, with 17 bases sitting between them. CDR3 nucleotides: TGTGCCAGTAGTATGATTGGGACACCCTCTAAGTTCTTC. Translating it yields CASSMIGTPSKFF.

The V call is TRBV6-2 or TRBV6-3, the J call TRBJ1-5; 9 bases fit TRBD1. Germline CDR1 and CDR2: MNHEY and SVGEGT. This CDR3 has 18 amino acids. Germline trimming cut 4 bases from V and 7 bases from J; bases unmatched to any gene: 17. The CDR3, as DNA: TGTGCCAGCAGTTCCCTAACTTTGACAGGGGGTAGGTTCCAGCCCCAGCATTTT. Residues: CASSSLTLTGGRFQPQHF.

The J gene is TRBJ2-1, the V gene TRBV13; 13 nucleotides line up with TRBD2. The J segment lost 9 bases and the V segment lost 5 bases, leaving 22 bases of the junction unmatched. The germline V gene has CDR1 PRHDT and CDR2 FYEKMQ (reference sequence). CDR3 size: 20 residues. The CDR3 sequence is CASSKRLGGRTSGRSSEQFF. For the CDR3, the DNA is TGTGCCAGCAGCAAAAGACTGGGGGGCAGGACTAGCGGGAGATCGAGTGAGCAGTTCTTC.

J is TRBJ2-1 and V is TRBV6-1; 7 bases line up with TRBD2. The germline V gene encodes CDR1 MNHNS and CDR2 SASEGT. This CDR3 is built from 15 residues. The ends lost 4 bases at V and 0 bases at J; junction bases unmatched: 3. The CDR3 DNA follows: TGTGCCAGCAGTGTAGCGGGCCGCTCCTACAATGAGCAGTTCTTC. Residues: CASSVAGRSYNEQFF.

The table lists this clone with a count of one. V usage is TRBV12-3 or TRBV12-4 and J usage is TRBJ1-5; no clear D. There are 11 residues in the CDR3. V was clipped by 7 bases and J by 9 bases, with 10 bases between them. The CDR3 reads CASNAFGPQHF. The CDR3 DNA follows: TGTGCCAGCAATGCCTTCGGGCCCCAGCATTTT.

This sequence joins TRBV10-3 and TRBJ2-2, with TRBD1 as a possible D gene (6 bases). In germline, CDR1 is ENHRY, CDR2 SYGVKD. This CDR3 spans 16 amino acids. Trimming shortened V by 0 bases and J by 1 base, and 9 bases separated the two germline ends. As DNA, the CDR3 is TGTGCCATCAGTGAGTCGACAGGCAAGAACACCGGGGAGCTGTTTTTT. Its protein product is CAISESTGKNTGELFF.

The chain links TRBV6-5 to TRBJ1-3; D not certain. The V gene's germline CDR1 is MNHEY and CDR2 SVGAGI. The V end was cut by 6 bases, the J end by 0 bases, with 6 bases between. The CDR3 loop spans 13 amino acids. The CDR3 sequence is CASRVISGNTIYF. CDR3 in DNA: TGTGCCAGCAGGGTGATCTCTGGAAACACCATATATTTT.

In nucleotides, the CDR3 is TGTGCCAGCAGCCAAATCCACGAGCAGTACTTC. It translates to CASSQIHEQYF. The V and J genes are TRBV14 and TRBJ2-7; the D is unclear. The CDR3 loop spans 11 amino acids. Trimming stripped 2 bases from V and 5 bases from J, with 4 bases between. Germline V gene sequence: CDR1 SGHDN, CDR2 FVKESK. Full variable domain (remainder filled in from reference TRBV14 and TRBJ2-7): EAGVTQFPSHSVIEKGQTVTLRCDPISGHDNLYWYRRVMGKEIKFLLHFVKESKQDESGMPNNRFLAERTGGTYSTLKVQPAELEDSGVYFCASSQIHEQYFGPGTRLTVT.

J is TRBJ2-2 and V is TRBV7-6; D not certain. Germline assignment: CDR1 SGHVS and CDR2 FNYEAQ. The CDR3 totals 14 residues. V lost 6 bases and J 3 bases, leaving 11 bases between the germline ends. The CDR3 loop reads CASSSRRDTGELFF. CDR3 coding DNA: TGTGCCAGCAGTTCCCGCCGGGACACCGGGGAGCTGTTTTTT. Together with reference TRBV7-6 and TRBJ2-2, the CDR3 gives the full variable domain: GAGVSQSPRYKVTKRGQDVALRCDPISGHVSLYWYRQALGQGPEFLTYFNYEAQQDKSGLPNDRFSAERPEGSISTLTIQRTEQRDSAMYRCASSSRRDTGELFFGEGSRLTVL.

The chain uses TRBV19 and TRBJ1-1; D might be TRBD1 (5 bases). CDR1 and CDR2 (germline): LNHDA, SQIVND (reference sequence). V lost 1 base, J lost 0 bases, and 9 bases lay in between. The CDR3 has 15 amino acids. The CDR3 region is CASSIVQGMNTEAFF. For the CDR3, the DNA is TGTGCCAGTAGTATAGTCCAGGGTATGAACACTGAAGCTTTCTTT.

This chain joins TRBV12-3 or TRBV12-4 and TRBJ2-2, with no clear D. This CDR3 contains 13 residues. V lost 2 bases and J 4 bases, leaving 5 bases between the germline ends. The CDR3 is CASSLRVTGELFF. The CDR3 nucleotides read TGTGCCAGCAGTTTAAGGGTCACCGGGGAGCTGTTTTTT.

The chain couples TRBV7-3 to TRBJ2-2; D unresolved. Trimming removed 2 bases from V and 0 bases from J, with 4 bases in between. This CDR3 has 14 amino acids. Germline V CDR1 and CDR2: SGHTA, FQGTGA. CDR3 bases: TGTGCCAGCAGCTTAGCAGCGAACACCGGGGAGCTGTTTTTT. Its protein product is CASSLAANTGELFF.

This clone was seen more than once but under ten times. The V and J genes are TRBV19 and TRBJ2-2; perhaps TRBD1 as D (5 bases). The CDR3 is 15 amino acids. CDR1 LNHDA and CDR2 SQIVND come from the germline V gene (reference sequence). V lost 7 bases, J lost 5 bases, and 17 bases lay in between. The CDR3 coding sequence is TGTGCCAGTACCGAACAGGTTCGTAGGACCGGGGAGCTGTTTTTT. Protein product: CASTEQVRRTGELFF.

The V gene is TRBV7-3, the J gene TRBJ2-2, with D maybe TRBD2 (6 bases). The ends were cut back, 6 bases at V and 6 bases at J, with 17 bases in the middle. Per the germline V gene, CDR1 is SGHTA and CDR2 is FQGTGA. The CDR3 loop spans 15 amino acids. The CDR3 sequence is CASRYRDRGSGELFF. CDR3 DNA: TGTGCCAGCAGATATCGGGACCGGGGGTCCGGGGAGCTGTTTTTT.

This sequence joins TRBV7-9 and TRBJ2-3; TRBD1 is a possible D gene (5 bases). The CDR3 length is 15 residues. From germline, CDR1 is SEHNR and CDR2 FQNEAQ (reference sequence). V lost 7 bases and J lost 8, with 22 bases in between. CDR3 sequence (DNA): TGTGCCAGCACCCGGAAGGGTTTCAAGCAGGGTACGCAGTATTTT. Translating it yields CASTRKGFKQGTQYF.